This T cell receptor (beta chain) appears in the sequencing data of a study of vaccination effects on CD4 cells after COVID-19. Generated by immunoSEQ multiplex PCR, the TCRdb table keeps only in-frame clones and is missing some. The table has tens of thousands of clones, 65% to 85% seen once; the top ten hold less than 6.5%. The CDR3 has 12 residues. Trimming left V 3 bases short and J 2 bases short, with 3 bases between. Germline values: CDR1 KGHSH, CDR2 LQKENI. ViraFEST expansion of antigen-specific CD4+ T cells with viral peptide pools preceded sequencing. Isolating CD4+ T cells followed less than 12 days of culture. A positive SARS-CoV-2 PCR test fell between March and December 2020. To note about this clone: The antigen is unknown.

The clonotype was recovered from a human donor who had a prior SARS-CoV-2 infection. The material sequenced was CD4+ T cells from PBMCs cultured with HIV peptides, taken before COVID-19 vaccination. Subset specified: HIV-1 Nef peptide pool negative control/reference culture. The rearrangement uses TRBV18 and TRBJ2-3; D gene uncertain. The CDR3 DNA follows: TGTGCCAGCTCACCCAACACAGATACGCAGTATTTT. Protein sequence: CASSPNTDTQYF.